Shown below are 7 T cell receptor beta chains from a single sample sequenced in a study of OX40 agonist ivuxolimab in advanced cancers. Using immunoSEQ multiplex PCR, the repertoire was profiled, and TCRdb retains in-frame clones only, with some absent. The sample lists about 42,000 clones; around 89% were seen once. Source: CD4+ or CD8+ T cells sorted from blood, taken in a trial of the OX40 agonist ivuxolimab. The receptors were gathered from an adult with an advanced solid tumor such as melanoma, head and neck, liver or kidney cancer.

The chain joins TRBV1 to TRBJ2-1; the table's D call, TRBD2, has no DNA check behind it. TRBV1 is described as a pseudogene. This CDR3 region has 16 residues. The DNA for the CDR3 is TGCACCAGCAGCCAACCACGGAAAACTAGAAACAATGAGCAGTTCTTC. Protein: CTSSQPRKTRNNEQFF.

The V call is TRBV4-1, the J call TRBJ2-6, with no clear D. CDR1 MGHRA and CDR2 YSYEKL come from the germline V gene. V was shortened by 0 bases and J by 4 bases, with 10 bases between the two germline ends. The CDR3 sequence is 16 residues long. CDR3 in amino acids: CASSQEGNRGANVLTF. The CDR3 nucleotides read TGCGCCAGCAGCCAAGAGGGGAATAGGGGGGCCAACGTCCTGACTTTC.

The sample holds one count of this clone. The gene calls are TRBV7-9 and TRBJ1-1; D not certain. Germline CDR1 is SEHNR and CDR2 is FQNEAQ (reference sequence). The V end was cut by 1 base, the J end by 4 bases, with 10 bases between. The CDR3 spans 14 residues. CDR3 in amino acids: CASSLDGFGTEAFF. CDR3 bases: TGTGCCAGCAGCTTAGACGGGTTCGGCACTGAAGCTTTCTTT.

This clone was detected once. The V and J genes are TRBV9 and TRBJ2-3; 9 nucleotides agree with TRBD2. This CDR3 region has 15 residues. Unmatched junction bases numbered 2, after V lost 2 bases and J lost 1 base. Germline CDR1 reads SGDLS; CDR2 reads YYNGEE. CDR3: CASSVGGGGTDTQYF. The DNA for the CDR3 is TGTGCCAGCAGCGTTGGCGGGGGGGGCACAGATACGCAGTATTTT.

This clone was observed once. DNA of the CDR3: TGTGCCAGTAGTATAAGCGGGGAGAGGGAGACCCAGTACTTC. This codes for CASSISGERETQYF. The chain joins TRBV19 to TRBJ2-5; 7 bases line up with TRBD2. The V and J ends lost 2 bases and 5 bases, in that order; junction bases with no gene match: 5. CDR1 and CDR2 (germline): LNHDA, SQIVND (reference sequence). The CDR3 runs 14 residues.

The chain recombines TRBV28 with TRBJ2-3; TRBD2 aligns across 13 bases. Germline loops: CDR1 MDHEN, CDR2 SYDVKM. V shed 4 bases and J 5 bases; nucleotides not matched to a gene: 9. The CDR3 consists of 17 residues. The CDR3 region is CASSSPTGLAGIDTQYF. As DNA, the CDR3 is TGTGCCAGCAGTTCACCCACGGGACTAGCGGGAATAGATACGCAGTATTTT.

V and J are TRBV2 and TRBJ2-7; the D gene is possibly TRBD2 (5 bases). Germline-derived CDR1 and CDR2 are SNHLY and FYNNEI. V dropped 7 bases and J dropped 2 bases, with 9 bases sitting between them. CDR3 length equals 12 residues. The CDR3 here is CASKVGAYEQYF. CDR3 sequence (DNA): TGTGCCAGCAAAGTGGGAGCCTACGAGCAGTACTTC.